These 13 T cell receptor beta chains originate from one sample sequenced in a study of blood T cell repertoires in COVID-19. TCRdb's table, derived via immunoSEQ multiplex PCR, lists solely in-frame clones and lacks some. The sample consists of approximately 290,000 clones, around 82% of them appearing once. Sequenced sample: peripheral blood. The receptors stem from a human donor with COVID-19, enrolled during active disease. The donor label of this sample is uncertain.

This rearrangement joins TRBV6-5 to TRBJ1-1; 7 bases agree with TRBD1. The germline V gene has CDR1 MNHEY and CDR2 SVGAGI. The V segment lost 6 bases and the J segment 0 bases; nucleotides outside the gene matches: 4. The CDR3 consists of 14 residues. CDR3 coding DNA: TGTGCCAGCAGAATACAGGGGATGAACACTGAAGCTTTCTTT. This codes for CASRIQGMNTEAFF.

The rearrangement uses TRBV28 and TRBJ1-2; 7 bases agree with TRBD1. Losses at the gene ends were 5 bases for V and 4 bases for J; bases not matched to a gene: 13. CDR3 length equals 16 residues. The germline gives CDR1 MDHEN, CDR2 SYDVKM. CDR3 loop: CASSVDRVLNFYGYTF. CDR3 sequence (DNA): TGTGCCAGCAGTGTTGACAGGGTTCTTAACTTCTATGGCTACACCTTC.

The V gene is TRBV5-1, the J gene TRBJ1-2; D might be TRBD1 (6 bases). The CDR3 runs 14 residues. The V end lost 5 bases, the J end lost 6 bases, and 17 bases lay between the germline ends. Looked up from germline, CDR1 is SGHRS and CDR2 is YFSETQ. In DNA, the CDR3 is TGCGCCAGCAGGGTAATGGGACAACGGAATGGCTACACCTTC. It yields the protein CASRVMGQRNGYTF.

This clone has a count of ten or more. The rearrangement uses TRBV6-5 and TRBJ1-1; 7 positions agree with TRBD1. In germline, CDR1 is MNHEY, CDR2 SVGAGI. Trimming removed 8 bases from V and 3 bases from J; junction bases left unmatched: 12. This CDR3 is built from 15 residues. CDR3 sequence reads: CASEPGQGEYTEAFF. The CDR3, as DNA: TGTGCCAGCGAGCCTGGGCAGGGGGAATACACTGAAGCTTTCTTT.

The chain joins TRBV5-1 to TRBJ1-4; a weak D match, TRBD1 (5 bases). Germline V gene lookup returns CDR1 SGHRS and CDR2 YFSETQ. V lost 2 bases, J lost 3 bases, and 8 bases lay in between. The CDR3 runs to 14 residues. CDR3 protein: CASSFGQANEKLFF. CDR3 in DNA: TGCGCCAGCAGCTTCGGACAAGCTAATGAAAAACTGTTTTTT. The full variable domain, completed using reference TRBV5-1 and TRBJ1-4, is KAGVTQTPRYLIKTRGQQVTLSCSPISGHRSVSWYQQTPGQGLQFLFEYFSETQRNKGNFPGRFSGRQFSNSRSEMNVSTLELGDSALYLCASSFGQANEKLFFGSGTQLSVL.

Only one count was recorded for this clone. The V and J genes are TRBV7-9 and TRBJ2-2, with 13 bases aligning to TRBD2. Germline CDR1 reads SEHNR; CDR2 reads FQNEAQ (reference sequence). The CDR3 runs 18 residues. After removal of 6 bases from V and 4 bases from J, the junction contained 11 bases not matched to a gene. In nucleotides, the CDR3 is TGTGCCAGCAGTCTACGGACTAGCGGGAGAGGTATCACCGGGGAGCTGTTTTTT. It is translated as CASSLRTSGRGITGELFF.

V usage is TRBV5-1 and J usage is TRBJ2-1, with TRBD2 matching over 11 bases. The CDR3 runs to 13 residues. V lost 4 bases to trimming and J lost 11 bases; unmatched junction nucleotides: 5. Germline V gene lookup returns CDR1 SGHRS and CDR2 YFSETQ. DNA for the CDR3: TGCGCCAGCAGCGCGGGACTAGCGGTACAGCAGTTCTTC. This codes for CASSAGLAVQQFF.

The sample holds one count of this clone. The chain carries TRBV19 and TRBJ1-5, with D perhaps matching TRBD1 (5 bases). CDR1 is LNHDA and CDR2 is SQIVND in the germline V gene (reference sequence). The ends were cut back, 6 bases at V and 1 base at J, with 13 bases in the middle. CDR3 length: 15 amino acids. CDR3 sequence reads: CASRTPGGSNQPQHF. Written as DNA, the CDR3 is TGTGCCAGTAGAACCCCGGGGGGGAGCAATCAGCCCCAGCATTTT.

The chain links TRBV19 to TRBJ1-2; TRBD1 matches at 10 bases. The germline V gene encodes CDR1 LNHDA and CDR2 SQIVND (reference sequence). V trimming: 5 bases; J trimming: 4 bases; junction bases outside the gene matches: 7. The CDR3 loop spans 15 amino acids. CDR3 nucleotides: TGTGCCAGTAGTGATGACGGGACAGGGGTCTATGGCTACACCTTC. Its protein product is CASSDDGTGVYGYTF.

The CDR3 DNA is TGTGCCAGCAGCTTGAACCGGGGTTTGGACACCGGGGAGCTGTTTTTT. Protein product: CASSLNRGLDTGELFF. The rearrangement links TRBV7-3 to TRBJ2-2; D is possibly TRBD2 (5 bases). CDR3 length: 16 residues. The V gene lost 3 bases and the J gene lost 3 bases, with 14 bases spanning the gap. Germline V CDR1 and CDR2: SGHTA, FQGTGA.

The chain combines TRBV6-5 with TRBJ2-3; D gene unclear. Trimming pared 7 bases from V and 2 bases from J, leaving 16 bases between. Germline loops: CDR1 MNHEY, CDR2 SVGAGI. The CDR3 extends over 15 amino acids. CDR3 region: CASTTRATNTDTQYF. The CDR3 nucleotides read TGTGCCAGCACCACACGAGCGACCAACACAGATACGCAGTATTTT.

This chain connects TRBV19 to TRBJ1-5; D gene uncertain. Trimming pared 2 bases from V and 2 bases from J, leaving 7 bases between. CDR1 and CDR2 (germline): LNHDA, SQIVND (reference sequence). This CDR3 is 14 amino acids long. Here the CDR3 reads CASSIIGGNQPQHF. CDR3 coding DNA: TGTGCCAGTAGTATAATCGGGGGCAATCAGCCCCAGCATTTT. The entire variable domain, with the rest obtained from reference TRBV19 and TRBJ1-5, is as follows: DGGITQSPKYLFRKEGQNVTLSCEQNLNHDAMYWYRQDPGQGLRLIYYSQIVNDFQKGDIAEGYSVSREKKESFPLTVTSAQKNPTAFYLCASSIIGGNQPQHFGDGTRLSIL.

The chain employs TRBV6-1 and TRBJ1-1; 9 nucleotides align to TRBD1. The CDR3 contains 14 residues. With V trimmed by 6 bases and J by 3 bases, 5 bases remained unmatched. Germline CDR1 is MNHNS and CDR2 is SASEGT. The CDR3 spells CASSDRGRDTEAFF. The CDR3 DNA follows: TGTGCCAGCAGCGACAGGGGGAGGGACACTGAAGCTTTCTTT.